This is a list of T cell receptor beta chains from one sample in a study of PD-L1 blockade in urothelial cancer. Assay: immunoSEQ multiplex PCR; the TCRdb copy retains only in-frame clones and omits some. This table holds under 55,000 clones, under 90% found once. Here the sequenced sample was PBMCs, taken around atezolizumab (anti-PD-L1) treatment. The receptors come from a man in his forties or fifties with urothelial cancer. CDR3s include the opening cysteine and the closing phenylalanine or tryptophan. Each record gives: V gene, J gene, D gene, clone size, CDR3 protein, CDR3 DNA. The D gene is left open where the match is weak. Size tells how often a clone was seen (once, few, many) or the class of an expanded clone, and some rows leave it out.

TRBV29-1	TRBJ2-1	TRBD2	-	CSANSGTSGTRFF	TGCAGCGCAAATTCCGGGACTAGCGGGACGAGGTTCTTC
TRBV27	TRBJ2-1	-	-	CASSLGLVANEQFF	TGTGCCAGCAGTTTAGGCCTAGTAGCGAATGAGCAGTTCTTC
TRBV15	TRBJ2-3	TRBD2	once	CATSRDLPLAGDTQYF	TGTGCCACCAGCAGAGATCTCCCCCTAGCGGGAGATACGCAGTATTTT
TRBV19	TRBJ1-1	-	-	CASSIGVLNTEAFF	TGTGCCAGTAGTATCGGGGTCTTGAACACTGAAGCTTTCTTT
TRBV4-3	TRBJ2-7	-	-	CASSQDTGTYEQYF	TGCGCCAGCAGCCAAGATACGGGGACCTACGAGCAGTACTTC
TRBV4-3	TRBJ2-3	-	-	CASSQGGPTDTQYF	TGCGCCAGCAGCCAAGGGGGCCCCACAGATACGCAGTATTTT
TRBV29-1	TRBJ1-1	-	-	CSVAVVSMNTEAFF	TGCAGCGTTGCAGTTGTGTCGATGAACACTGAAGCTTTCTTT
TRBV28	TRBJ2-6	-	-	CASTRESGANVLTF	TGTGCCAGCACTAGGGAGTCTGGGGCCAACGTCCTGACTTTC
TRBV5-4	TRBJ2-1	-	-	CASSRGGQGRSNEQFF	TGTGCCAGCAGCCGGGGGGGACAGGGACGATCAAATGAGCAGTTCTTC
TRBV28	TRBJ2-5	-	-	CASSLSGGGETQYF	TGTGCCAGCAGTTTATCGGGTGGGGGGGAGACCCAGTACTTC
TRBV19	TRBJ2-7	TRBD1	-	CASSWRTAPGQGSRWAYEQYF	TGTGCCAGTAGTTGGAGAACAGCCCCGGGACAGGGGTCCCGCTGGGCTTACGAGCAGTACTTC
TRBV30	TRBJ1-4	TRBD1	once	CAWRAGQGFWGEKLFF	TGTGCCTGGAGGGCGGGACAGGGATTCTGGGGTGAAAAACTGTTTTTT
TRBV27	TRBJ1-4	-	-	CASSLLGSAGEKLFF	TGTGCCAGCAGTTTACTGGGCTCGGCGGGGGAAAAACTGTTTTTT
TRBV6-5	TRBJ1-1	-	-	CASRSQEGIHTEAFF	TGTGCCAGCAGGTCCCAGGAGGGGATTCACACTGAAGCTTTCTTT
TRBV6-6	TRBJ1-2	TRBD1	-	CASSFADRGGYTF	TGTGCCAGCAGTTTCGCGGACAGGGGTGGCTACACCTTC
TRBV2	TRBJ1-3	-	once	CASRAVGNTIYF	TGTGCCAGCAGGGCGGTCGGAAACACCATATATTTT
TRBV4-1	TRBJ2-1	-	-	CASSQEGKLGSSYNEQFF	TGCGCCAGCAGCCAAGAAGGGAAACTAGGTAGCTCCTACAATGAGCAGTTCTTC
TRBV7-2	TRBJ1-2	-	-	CASSRGLGYGYTF	TGTGCCAGCAGCCGGGGACTTGGCTATGGCTACACCTTC
TRBV23-1	TRBJ2-7	-	-	CASSPPGESYEQYF	TGCGCCAGCAGTCCCCCGGGTGAGTCCTACGAGCAGTACTTC
TRBV19	TRBJ1-2	-	once	CASKAGAGSNYGYTF	TGTGCCAGTAAAGCCGGGGCGGGATCGAACTATGGCTACACCTTC
TRBV19	TRBJ2-7	-	once	CASSIAMGEEKQYF	TGTGCCAGTAGTATAGCCATGGGGGAGGAGAAGCAGTACTTC
TRBV9	TRBJ2-1	TRBD2	-	CASSPSRGSGGYNEQFF	TGTGCCAGCAGCCCCTCCAGGGGTAGCGGGGGATACAATGAGCAGTTCTTC
TRBV4-3	TRBJ2-7	TRBD2	few	CASSQEGTSGYEQYF	TGCGCCAGCAGCCAAGAGGGGACTAGCGGTTACGAGCAGTACTTC
TRBV7-3	TRBJ2-3	TRBD2	-	CASSKSGRAIGDTQYF	TGTGCCAGCAGCAAGAGCGGGAGAGCAATAGGAGATACGCAGTATTTT
TRBV30	TRBJ2-3	-	-	CAWSVPLGSRDTQYF	TGTGCCTGGAGTGTACCCCTCGGGAGTCGTGATACGCAGTATTTT
TRBV2	TRBJ2-3	-	-	CASSDGGRVNTQYF	TGTGCCAGCAGTGATGGTGGGAGAGTAAATACGCAGTATTTT
TRBV27	TRBJ2-7	TRBD2	-	CASRISLAGFYEQYF	TGTGCCAGCAGGATTAGCCTAGCGGGGTTCTACGAGCAGTACTTC
TRBV27	TRBJ2-5	-	-	CASSTLALSLETQYF	TGTGCCAGCAGTACCCTAGCCCTTTCCCTAGAGACCCAGTACTTC
TRBV29-1	TRBJ2-1	TRBD2	-	CSVFIRGGYKDEQFF	TGCAGCGTTTTCATTCGGGGGGGTTATAAGGATGAGCAGTTCTTC
TRBV28	TRBJ1-2	TRBD1	-	CASRPGTGNGYTF	TGTGCCAGCAGACCCGGGACAGGGAATGGCTACACCTTC
TRBV4-1	TRBJ2-7	-	-	CASSQGGWVTGSYEQYF	TGCGCCAGCAGCCAAGGGGGGTGGGTGACAGGATCCTACGAGCAGTACTTC
TRBV7-3	TRBJ2-2	TRBD2	once	CASSSLAGNPNTGELFF	TGTGCCAGCAGCTCACTAGCGGGAAATCCGAACACCGGGGAGCTGTTTTTT
TRBV7-3	TRBJ1-2	-	-	CASSLFPADKNYGYTF	TGTGCCAGCAGCTTATTCCCAGCCGACAAGAACTATGGCTACACCTTC
TRBV5-5	TRBJ2-1	TRBD1	-	CASSTGPGQENNEQFF	TGTGCCAGCAGCACTGGACCGGGACAGGAGAACAATGAGCAGTTCTTC
TRBV12-2	TRBJ2-7	-	-	CASRLARSTYEQYF	TGTGCAAGTCGCTTAGCGCGATCTACCTACGAGCAGTACTTC
TRBV28	TRBJ1-5	-	once	CASTSTRTGWGNQPQHF	TGTGCCAGCACCTCCACTAGGACGGGTTGGGGTAATCAGCCCCAGCATTTT
TRBV10-2	TRBJ2-1	TRBD2	-	CASSVGFGTSDEQFF	TGCGCCAGCAGCGTGGGGTTCGGGACTAGCGATGAGCAGTTCTTC
TRBV5-4	TRBJ1-2	-	-	CASSREGTYGYTF	TGTGCCAGCAGCCGGGAGGGGACATATGGCTACACCTTC
TRBV9	TRBJ2-3	TRBD1	-	CASSPRQGGPDTQYF	TGTGCCAGCAGCCCGCGACAGGGCGGGCCAGATACGCAGTATTTT
TRBV19	TRBJ1-2	TRBD1	few	CASSTWDRSNYGYTF	TGTGCCAGTAGTACCTGGGACAGGAGTAACTATGGCTACACCTTC
TRBV5-1	TRBJ1-2	TRBD1	-	CASSLDRDRANYGYTF	TGCGCCAGCAGCTTGGATCGGGACAGAGCTAACTATGGCTACACCTTC
TRBV11-2	TRBJ2-2	TRBD2	once	CASSSSGTSGSGELFF	TGTGCCAGCAGCTCCTCCGGGACTAGCGGCTCCGGGGAGCTGTTTTTT
TRBV28	TRBJ1-1	TRBD1	-	CAAHPDRDHTEAFF	TGTGCCGCACACCCCGACAGGGATCACACTGAAGCTTTCTTT